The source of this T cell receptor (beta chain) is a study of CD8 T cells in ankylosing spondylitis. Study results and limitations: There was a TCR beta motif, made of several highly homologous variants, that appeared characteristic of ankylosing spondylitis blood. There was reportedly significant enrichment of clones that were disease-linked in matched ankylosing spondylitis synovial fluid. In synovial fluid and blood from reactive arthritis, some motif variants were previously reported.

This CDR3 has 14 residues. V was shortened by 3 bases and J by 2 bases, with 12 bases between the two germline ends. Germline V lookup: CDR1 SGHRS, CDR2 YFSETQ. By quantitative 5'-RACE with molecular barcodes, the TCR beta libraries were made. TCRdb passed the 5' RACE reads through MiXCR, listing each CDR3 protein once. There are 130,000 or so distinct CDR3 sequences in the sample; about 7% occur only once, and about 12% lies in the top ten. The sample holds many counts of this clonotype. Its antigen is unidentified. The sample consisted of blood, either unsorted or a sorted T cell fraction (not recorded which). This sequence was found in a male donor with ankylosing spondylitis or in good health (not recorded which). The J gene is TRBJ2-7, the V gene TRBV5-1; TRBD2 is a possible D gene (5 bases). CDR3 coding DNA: TGCGCCAGCAGCTATGGCCGGGGAACCTACGAGCAGTACTTC. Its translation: CASSYGRGTYEQYF.